The following is a T cell receptor (beta chain) sequence with its context. The germline V and J ends were trimmed by 7 bases and 4 bases, with 19 bases remaining between them. This CDR3 has 16 amino acids. Germline V gives CDR1 LNHDA, CDR2 SQIVND (reference sequence). The data derive from a study of blood T cell repertoires in COVID-19. Turning to the study itself: The United States, Italy and Spain were the sources of the acute and convalescent COVID-19 samples. T cells, B-cell-depleted T cells, or PBMCs provided the cDNA or gDNA that served as material.

In the authors' workflow: Amplification of reference gene primers was used by the study to estimate nucleated cell counts. Sequencing used immunoSEQ multiplex PCR; TCRdb keeps in-frame clones, though not all of them. Clonal size and the V and J genes are those of that table, whereas D and trimming came from the DNA. The data show approximately 110,000 clones, about 91% seen once. The clonotype originates from a woman aged 45-65 years with active or convalescent COVID-19. This chain uses TRBV19 with TRBJ2-2; D unresolved. Sequenced material: peripheral blood. CDR3 in DNA: TGTGCCAGTACCCCCTGGCGGCAGAGGAGCACCGGGGAGCTGTTTTTT. Residues: CASTPWRQRSTGELFF.